This TCR beta chain was sequenced during a study of blood T cell repertoires in COVID-19. In the study overall: Whether acute or convalescent, the COVID-19 samples came from the United States, Italy and Spain. T cells, B-cell-depleted T cells, or PBMCs supplied cDNA or gDNA.

Original data processing: Estimates of nucleated cell counts were drawn from the amplification of reference gene primers. Profiled with immunoSEQ multiplex PCR; TCRdb holds only in-frame clones, not every one. The DNA gave D and trimming, while V, J and clone size come from that table. The table has 400,000 or so clones, around nine tenths seen once; the top ten hold 0.7% to 0.85%. The CDR3 is made up of 15 amino acids. Germline CDR1 is SNHLY and CDR2 is FYNNEI. V lost 6 bases and J lost 0; bases outside the gene matches: 2. The chain has TRBV2 and TRBJ2-3, with 11 nucleotides matching TRBD2. The clonotype originates from a man aged 18 to 30 with COVID-19, enrolled during active disease. The sample was peripheral blood. CDR3 in DNA: TGTGCCAGCAGAGGGACTAGCGGTAGCACAGATACGCAGTATTTT. Its protein product is CASRGTSGSTDTQYF.